A single sample is the source of the 17 T cell receptor beta chains below, sequenced in a study of shared clonotypes between healthy human individuals. Cells designated naive CD8 were CD45RO-negative and were positively selected for CCR7, with terminally differentiated effector memory CD45RA+ cells excluded. Sequencing used immunoSEQ multiplex PCR; TCRdb keeps in-frame clones, though not all of them. The sample has about 2.2 million clones; under 95% are singletons. The sequenced sample was naive CD8+ T cells from PBMCs. These receptors were obtained from a man aged 18 to 29 in good health. Some clones in this sample may be carry-over from other donors' samples.

This clone came up once. This rearrangement joins TRBV14 to TRBJ1-2, with 7 nucleotides matching TRBD1. The CDR3 is 16 residues long. Germline values: CDR1 SGHDN, CDR2 FVKESK. V lost 3 bases and J lost 2; bases outside the gene matches: 9. The DNA of the CDR3 is TGTGCCAGCAGCCAGTGGACCAGGGGGGAGAACTATGGCTACACCTTC. This encodes CASSQWTRGENYGYTF.

The J gene is TRBJ2-2, the V gene TRBV13; TRBD1 aligns across 10 bases. CDR3 length: 18 amino acids. CDR1 is PRHDT, CDR2 FYEKMQ, per germline (reference sequence). Losses at the gene ends were 5 bases for V and 8 bases for J; bases not matched to a gene: 17. The CDR3 coding sequence is TGTGCCAGCAGCATGATTAACCCCGGGACAGGGGTACCGGGGGAGCTGTTTTTT. Protein sequence: CASSMINPGTGVPGELFF.

CDR3 coding DNA: TGTGCCAGCAGCCACAGCGGGGGGTACAATGAGCAGTTCTTC. This codes for CASSHSGGYNEQFF. The gene calls are TRBV9 and TRBJ2-1; TRBD2 matches at 9 bases. V trimming: 4 bases; J trimming: 4 bases; junction bases outside the gene matches: 3. Germline-derived CDR1 and CDR2 are SGDLS and YYNGEE. The CDR3 has 14 residues.

The gene calls are TRBV7-9 and TRBJ1-2; weak D call: TRBD1 (5 bases). CDR1 and CDR2 from the germline V gene are SEHNR and FQNEAQ (reference sequence). V shed 7 bases and J shed 4 bases, with 19 bases lying between them. This CDR3 comprises 15 residues. CDR3 sequence (DNA): TGTGCCAGCACCGACCTCAAGGGTCAGGGCTATGGCTACACCTTC. Translated: CASTDLKGQGYGYTF.

The V call is TRBV27, the J call TRBJ2-1; no firm D call. Germline lookup yields CDR1 MNHEY and CDR2 SMNVEV (reference sequence). V was clipped by 4 bases and J by 10 bases, with 20 bases between them. The CDR3 has 15 residues. This CDR3 is CASSYRNREAPEQFF. CDR3 in DNA: TGTGCCAGCAGTTACAGAAATCGTGAAGCTCCAGAGCAGTTCTTC.

The chain employs TRBV27 and TRBJ2-7; tentatively, D is TRBD1 or TRBD2 (5 bases each). The germline V and J ends were trimmed by 0 bases and 1 base, with 10 bases remaining between them. Germline V lookup: CDR1 MNHEY, CDR2 SMNVEV (reference sequence). The CDR3 runs 15 residues. CDR3 DNA: TGTGCCAGCAGTTTATCGGGGGACGAGTCCTACGAGCAGTACTTC. This codes for CASSLSGDESYEQYF.

For this clone: The same CDR3 is also encoded by other DNA sequences in this sample. This sequence joins TRBV5-1 and TRBJ2-2; the D is unclear. The germline V gene encodes CDR1 SGHRS and CDR2 YFSETQ. The length of the CDR3 is 14 residues. Trimming pared 0 bases from V and 1 base from J, leaving 4 bases between. The CDR3 sequence: CASSLERNTGELFF. For the CDR3, the DNA is TGCGCCAGCAGCTTGGAGCGGAACACCGGGGAGCTGTTTTTT.

The rearrangement links TRBV9 to TRBJ1-5, with 9 nucleotides matching TRBD1. V lost 3 bases, J lost 3 bases, and 4 bases stayed unmatched. Germline V gene sequence: CDR1 SGDLS, CDR2 YYNGEE. The CDR3 is 15 residues long. The CDR3 DNA sequence: TGTGCCAGCAGCGCTGGGACAGGGAACAATCAGCCCCAGCATTTT. Its protein product is CASSAGTGNNQPQHF.

The rearrangement uses TRBV28 and TRBJ2-3; D remains ambiguous. The CDR3 is made up of 15 amino acids. V was cut by 3 bases and J by 6 bases, with 16 bases left in between. The germline V gene has CDR1 MDHEN and CDR2 SYDVKM. The CDR3 sequence: CASSLSMDPRDTQYF. CDR3 nucleotide sequence: TGTGCCAGCAGTTTGTCTATGGACCCTCGGGATACGCAGTATTTT.

The chain couples TRBV28 to TRBJ1-1; 7 bases map to TRBD1. Trimming removed 8 bases from V and 2 bases from J; junction bases left unmatched: 11. The CDR3 extends over 15 amino acids. Germline-derived CDR1 and CDR2 are MDHEN and SYDVKM. CDR3 DNA: TGTGCCAGCTGCCTCCTGGGACAGCCCAACACTGAAGCTTTCTTT. Protein sequence: CASCLLGQPNTEAFF.

The chain joins TRBV4-1 to TRBJ1-5; D remains ambiguous. The V gene lost 2 bases and the J gene lost 3 bases, with 17 bases spanning the gap. The germline CDR1 and CDR2 sequences are MGHRA and YSYEKL. The CDR3 is 17 amino acids. CDR3 residues: CASSQLFIRSNNQPQHF. In DNA, the CDR3 is TGCGCCAGCAGCCAACTTTTTATACGGAGCAACAATCAGCCCCAGCATTTT.

The chain joins TRBV5-8 to TRBJ1-3; D call uncertain. CDR1 SGHTS and CDR2 YDEGEE come from the germline V gene. V was cut by 4 bases and J by 0 bases, with 8 bases left in between. The CDR3 runs 14 residues. The CDR3 protein is CASSGGLSGNTIYF. Written as DNA, the CDR3 is TGTGCCAGCAGCGGTGGACTCTCTGGAAACACCATATATTTT.

The V gene is TRBV19, the J gene TRBJ2-3, with a weak D call TRBD1 (5 bases). V shed 2 bases and J shed 1 base, with 10 bases lying between them. Germline CDR1 reads LNHDA; CDR2 reads SQIVND (reference sequence). The CDR3 sequence is 15 residues long. In nucleotides, the CDR3 is TGTGCCAGTAGTATAAAAGGCAGGGGCACAGATACGCAGTATTTT. Residues: CASSIKGRGTDTQYF. The whole variable domain, filled in from reference TRBV19 and TRBJ2-3, reads DGGITQSPKYLFRKEGQNVTLSCEQNLNHDAMYWYRQDPGQGLRLIYYSQIVNDFQKGDIAEGYSVSREKKESFPLTVTSAQKNPTAFYLCASSIKGRGTDTQYFGPGTRLTVL.

The chain employs TRBV30 and TRBJ2-1; D gene uncertain. CDR1 and CDR2 (germline): GTSNPN, SVGIG (reference sequence). V dropped 3 bases and J dropped 5 bases, with 8 bases sitting between them. CDR3 size: 12 residues. The CDR3 bases are TGTGCCTGGAGCCGGGCAAACAATGAGCAGTTCTTC. Protein sequence: CAWSRANNEQFF. Variable domain in full (rest from reference TRBV30 and TRBJ2-1): SQTIHQWPATLVQPVGSPLSLECTVEGTSNPNLYWYRQAAGRGLQLLFYSVGIGQISSEVPQNLSASRPQDRQFILSSKKLLLSDSGFYLCAWSRANNEQFFGPGTRLTVL.

The V gene is TRBV7-8, the J gene TRBJ1-1; D is unclear. Trimming stripped 2 bases from V and 0 bases from J, with 7 bases between. The CDR3 covers 14 residues. Per germline, CDR1 SGHVS and CDR2 FQNEAQ. CDR3 bases: TGTGCCAGCAGCTTAACTCTGCTGAACACTGAAGCTTTCTTT. This translates into CASSLTLLNTEAFF.

The V call is TRBV5-1, the J call TRBJ2-7, with D possibly TRBD1 on 6 matching bases. V was shortened by 3 bases and J by 1 base, with 11 bases between the two germline ends. CDR1 SGHRS and CDR2 YFSETQ come from the germline V gene. The CDR3 consists of 14 residues. The CDR3 DNA reads as TGCGCCAGCAGCTCGGGACAACTTTCCTACGAGCAGTACTTC. It yields the protein CASSSGQLSYEQYF.

The chain links TRBV6-6 to TRBJ1-1; perhaps TRBD1 as D (5 bases). Germline V lookup: CDR1 MNHNY, CDR2 SVGAGI (reference sequence). This CDR3 contains 14 residues. Trimming cost V 5 bases and J 4 bases, with 14 bases left between them. The CDR3 loop reads CASSLGGGVTEAFF. In DNA, the CDR3 is TGTGCCAGCAGTCTCGGGGGAGGAGTCACTGAAGCTTTCTTT.